In its sample, the clone carrying this T cell receptor (beta chain) was seen a few times. The data were obtained in a study of T-cell memory formation after mild COVID-19. V was clipped by 3 bases and J by 5 bases; unmatched bases: 6. The V gene's germline CDR1 is SGHNT and CDR2 YYREEE (reference sequence). CDR3 length: 15 amino acids. TCRdb processed the 5' RACE reads anew with MiXCR; each CDR3 protein has one entry. The sample holds just over 300,000 distinct CDR3 sequences, just under 20% seen once. This TCR derives from a young man who had mild COVID-19 (a few samples of this study predate the infection). Cell type and time point are not known. The rearrangement links TRBV5-4 to TRBJ2-5, with 11 bases aligning to TRBD1. The sample taken for sequencing was PBMCs or a T cell subset sorted from them (not recorded which). The CDR3 here is CASSYMDRGPETQYF. The CDR3 DNA is TGTGCCAGCAGCTACATGGACAGGGGGCCGGAGACCCAGTACTTC.